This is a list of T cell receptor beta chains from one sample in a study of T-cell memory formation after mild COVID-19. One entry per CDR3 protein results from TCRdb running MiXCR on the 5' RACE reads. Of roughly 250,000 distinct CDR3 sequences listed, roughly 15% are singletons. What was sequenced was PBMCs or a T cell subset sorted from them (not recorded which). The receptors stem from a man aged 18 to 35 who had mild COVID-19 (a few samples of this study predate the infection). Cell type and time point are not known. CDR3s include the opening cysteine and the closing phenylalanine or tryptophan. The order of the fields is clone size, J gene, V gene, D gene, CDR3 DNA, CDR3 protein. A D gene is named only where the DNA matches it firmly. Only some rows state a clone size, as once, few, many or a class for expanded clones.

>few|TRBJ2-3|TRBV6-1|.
TGTGCCAGCAAAGGACCGTATCCCACAGATACGCAGTATTTT
CASKGPYPTDTQYF
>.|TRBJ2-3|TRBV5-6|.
TGTGCCAGCAGCTTTAAGGGGATGGGCACAGATACGCAGTATTTT
CASSFKGMGTDTQYF
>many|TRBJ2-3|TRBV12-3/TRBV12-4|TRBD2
TGTGCCAGCAGTTTAGCGCTTTCGGGCGGGGGGGCATCGGATACGCAGTATTTT
CASSLALSGGGASDTQYF
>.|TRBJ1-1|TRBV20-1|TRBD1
TGCAGTGCGGAGGGACAGGTGGACACTGAAGCTTTCTTT
CSAEGQVDTEAFF
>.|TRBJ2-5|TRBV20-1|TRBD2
TGCAGTGCCGTAATAGCGGGGGAAGAGACCCAGTACTTC
CSAVIAGEETQYF
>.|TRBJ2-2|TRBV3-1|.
TGTGCCAGCAGCCAAGATAACCCCCTCACCGGGGAGCTGTTTTTT
CASSQDNPLTGELFF
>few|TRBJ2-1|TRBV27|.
TGTGCCAGCAGTTTATCCGGACCGCGCAATGAGCAGTTCTTC
CASSLSGPRNEQFF
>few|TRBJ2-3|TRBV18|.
TGTGCCAGCTCACCCTCAGAGACAGATACGCAGTATTTT
CASSPSETDTQYF
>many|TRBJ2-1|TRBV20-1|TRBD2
TGCAGTGCTCCGATAGCGGGGGGGCTAACCCCCGAGCGGTTCTTC
CSAPIAGGLTPERFF
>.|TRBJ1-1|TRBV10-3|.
TGTGCCATCAGTGGCCCGGTTGGCACTGAAGCTTTCTTT
CAISGPVGTEAFF
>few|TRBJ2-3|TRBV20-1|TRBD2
TGCAGTGCCAGGACTAGCGGGGGGGATACGCAGTATTTT
CSARTSGGDTQYF
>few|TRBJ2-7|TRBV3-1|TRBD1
TGTGCCAGCAGCAAGGCATCTGCAGGGGGCTACGAGCAGTACTTC
CASSKASAGGYEQYF
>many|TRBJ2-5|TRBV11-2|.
TGTGCCAGCAGCTTATTTCCGGGACCCCAAGAGACCCAGTACTTC
CASSLFPGPQETQYF
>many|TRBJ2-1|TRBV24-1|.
TGTGCCACCAGTGATTTCTCGGAGAGGTCGGGCAATGAGCAGTTCTTC
CATSDFSERSGNEQFF
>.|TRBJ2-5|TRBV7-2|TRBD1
TGTGCCAGTAACAGGGGCGCCGGAGAGACCCAGTACTTC
CASNRGAGETQYF
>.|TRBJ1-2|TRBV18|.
TGTGCCAGCTCCCAGGTGGGGAAGGATGGCTACACCTTC
CASSQVGKDGYTF
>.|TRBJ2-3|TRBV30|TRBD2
TGTGCCTGGAGCCAAGCGGGGGGGCTATCGGATACGCAGTATTTT
CAWSQAGGLSDTQYF
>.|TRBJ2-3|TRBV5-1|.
TGCGCCAGCAGCTTGTTTGGGAGGACAGATACGCAGTATTTT
CASSLFGRTDTQYF
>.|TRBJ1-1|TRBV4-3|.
TGCGCCAGCAGGTACACCGGGAACACTGAAGCTTTCTTT
CASRYTGNTEAFF
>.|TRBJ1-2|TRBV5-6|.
TGTGCCAGCAGCTTGAGTGGGGCTAACTATGGCTACACCTTC
CASSLSGANYGYTF
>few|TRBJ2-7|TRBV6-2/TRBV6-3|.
TGTGCCAGCAGTTACTCGACCCGTGGACTATCCTACGAGCAGTACTTC
CASSYSTRGLSYEQYF
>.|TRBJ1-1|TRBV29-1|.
TGCAGCGGATGTGTACAGATGAACACTGAAGCTTTCTTT
CSGCVQMNTEAFF
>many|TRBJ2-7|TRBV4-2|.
TGTGCCAGCAGCCAAGAATCTTCCCGAGGGACGGAGCAGTACTTC
CASSQESSRGTEQYF
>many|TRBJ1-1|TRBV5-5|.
TGTGCCGGAGATAATCCCCCACCCCTCAACACTGAAGCTTTCTTT
CAGDNPPPLNTEAFF
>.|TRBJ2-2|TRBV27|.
TGTGCCAGCAGTTTATGGGGTACAGGGAACACCGGGGAGCTGTTTTTT
CASSLWGTGNTGELFF
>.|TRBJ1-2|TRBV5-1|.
TGCGCCAGCAACACGGGGGGGAGCTATGGCTACACCTTC
CASNTGGSYGYTF
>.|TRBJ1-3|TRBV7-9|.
TGTGCCAGCAGCTATCGGGGCCTCTCTGGAAACACCATATATTTT
CASSYRGLSGNTIYF
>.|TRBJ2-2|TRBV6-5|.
TGTGCCAGCAGTTACTCGGGCACCGGGGAGCTGTTTTTT
CASSYSGTGELFF
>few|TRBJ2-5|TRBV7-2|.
TGTGCCAGCAGCTATAACGCGGGGAAGGAGACCCAGTACTTC
CASSYNAGKETQYF
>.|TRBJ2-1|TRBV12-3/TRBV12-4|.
TGTGCCAGCAGTTTAGCCGGGGTCAATGAGCAGTTCTTC
CASSLAGVNEQFF
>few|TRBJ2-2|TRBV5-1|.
TGCGCCAGCAGCTTGCCCAGCCGGAGGGCCGACACCGGGGAGCTGTTTTTT
CASSLPSRRADTGELFF
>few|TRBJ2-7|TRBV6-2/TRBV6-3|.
TGTGCCAGCAGTTATGAGGGGGCCTACGAGCAGTACTTC
CASSYEGAYEQYF
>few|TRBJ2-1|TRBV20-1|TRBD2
TGCATTGCGCGTTTGACGGGGGGGCTAAACAATGAGCAGTTCTTC
CIARLTGGLNNEQFF
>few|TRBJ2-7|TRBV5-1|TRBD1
TGCGCCAGCAGCTCCGGACAGGGGGCTTTCTACGAGCAGTACTTC
CASSSGQGAFYEQYF
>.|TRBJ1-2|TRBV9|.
TGTGCCAGCAGCGCGAGGGGGGATAGGGGCTATGGCTACACCTTC
CASSARGDRGYGYTF
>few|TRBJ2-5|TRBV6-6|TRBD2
TGTGCCAGCAGCCGCAGCGGGGACCGCCGGGGGACCCAGTACTTC
CASSRSGDRRGTQYF
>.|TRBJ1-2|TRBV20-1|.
TGCAGTGCTAGTGCCGGGGCCCGCTATGGCTACACCTTC
CSASAGARYGYTF
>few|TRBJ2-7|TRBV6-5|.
TGTGCCAGCAGTTACTCGAGTGCAGGCTCCGAGCAGTACTTC
CASSYSSAGSEQYF
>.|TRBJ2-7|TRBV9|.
TGTGCCAGCTCGCCTAATTGGCGTAACTCCTACGAGCAGTACTTC
CASSPNWRNSYEQYF